One sample yielded the 20 T cell receptor beta chains listed below, sequenced in a study of T-cell memory formation after mild COVID-19. TCRdb reprocessed the 5' RACE reads via MiXCR and lists one record per CDR3 protein. Of almost 350,000 distinct CDR3 sequences detected, 20% to 25% appear once; the ten largest clones hold around 23%. Sequenced material: PBMCs or a T cell subset sorted from them (not recorded which). Receptors were obtained from a man in his late teens or twenties who had mild COVID-19 (a few samples of this study predate the infection). Cell type and time point are not known.

This clonotype was detected only a few times. This sequence joins TRBV29-1 and TRBJ1-1, with 11 nucleotides matching TRBD1. CDR3 length: 16 amino acids. J was trimmed by 3 bases and V by 7 bases; bases with no gene match: 13. In germline, CDR1 is SQVTM, CDR2 ANQGSEA. The CDR3 spells CSALTPDRGRDTEAFF. The DNA of the CDR3 is TGCAGCGCTCTAACCCCGGACAGGGGGCGGGACACTGAAGCTTTCTTT.

The V and J genes are TRBV3-1 and TRBJ2-2, with 11 bases identical to TRBD2. The CDR3 consists of 15 residues. Germline V CDR1 and CDR2: LGHDT, YNNKEL (reference sequence). Trimming took 4 bases from V and 5 from J; bases not matched to a gene: 3. The CDR3: CASSPSGGPTGELFF. DNA for the CDR3: TGTGCCAGCAGCCCTAGCGGGGGGCCTACCGGGGAGCTGTTTTTT.

This clonotype occurred many times. V usage is TRBV7-6 and J usage is TRBJ1-1, with D unclear. Germline V CDR1 and CDR2: SGHVS, FNYEAQ. This CDR3 is built from 13 residues. V was shortened by 5 bases and J by 8 bases, with 15 bases between the two germline ends. In DNA, the CDR3 is TGTGCCAGCAGCCAGACCCCGGCTGGGGAAGCTTTCTTT. Translating gives CASSQTPAGEAFF.

The V call is TRBV6-1, the J call TRBJ2-7, with D possibly matching TRBD2 (6 bases). The V end lost 7 bases, the J end lost 2 bases, and 15 bases lay between the germline ends. The CDR3 is 14 amino acids. CDR1 is MNHNS, CDR2 SASEGT, per germline. The CDR3 region is CASTRTISTYEQYF. CDR3 nucleotides: TGTGCCAGCACCAGGACTATATCGACCTACGAGCAGTACTTC.

This clonotype was found many times. The chain has TRBV7-9 and TRBJ1-2; TRBD1 matches at 7 bases. This CDR3 has 14 amino acids. Trimming removed 3 bases from V and 2 bases from J; junction bases left unmatched: 3. Germline lookup yields CDR1 SEHNR and CDR2 FQNEAQ (reference sequence). Here the CDR3 DNA reads TGTGCCAGCAGCTTGGGACAGTACAACTATGGCTACACCTTC. As protein: CASSLGQYNYGYTF.

The chain recombines TRBV28 with TRBJ2-7; either TRBD1 or TRBD2 may fit D (6 bases each). The CDR3 is 13 amino acids. V was clipped by 10 bases and J by 2 bases, with 15 bases between them. The germline CDR1 and CDR2 sequences are MDHEN and SYDVKM. In nucleotides, the CDR3 is TGTGCCACTGGAAGGGGGGCTACCTACGAGCAGTACGTC. The encoded protein is CATGRGATYEQYV.

For the CDR3, the DNA is TGCGCCAGCAGCACCGGGGCTCGGATGGCTAATGAAAAACTGTTTTTT. It yields the protein CASSTGARMANEKLFF. The chain employs TRBV5-1 and TRBJ1-4; D is possibly TRBD1 (5 bases). V was clipped by 4 bases and J by 3 bases, with 16 bases between them. Germline CDR1 SGHRS, CDR2 YFSETQ. This CDR3 is built from 16 residues.

This clonotype was recorded a few times. This chain links TRBV4-1 with TRBJ1-2; tentative D call: TRBD1 (5 bases). The CDR3 covers 14 residues. Germline V lookup: CDR1 MGHRA, CDR2 YSYEKL. The V and J ends lost 0 bases and 4 bases respectively, with 9 bases between them. The CDR3 nucleotides read TGCGCCAGCAGCCAAGATCAGGGTAGCTATGGCTACACCTTC. Protein product: CASSQDQGSYGYTF.

This clonotype appeared many times. The chain couples TRBV4-3 to TRBJ1-6; 12 bases are a match to TRBD1. Looked up from germline, CDR1 is LGHNA and CDR2 is YSLEER. The V and J ends lost 0 bases and 10 bases, in that order; junction bases with no gene match: 4. The CDR3 consists of 16 residues. The CDR3: CASSQEMGQGASPLHF. Written as DNA, the CDR3 is TGCGCCAGCAGCCAAGAAATGGGACAGGGGGCATCACCCCTCCACTTT.

V usage is TRBV27 and J usage is TRBJ2-5; D is undetermined. Germline CDR1 MNHEY, CDR2 SMNVEV (reference sequence). V lost 8 bases and J lost 5, with 15 bases in between. This CDR3 has 13 amino acids. The CDR3 is CASGLGLRETQYF. In DNA, the CDR3 is TGTGCCAGCGGGCTAGGCCTCCGTGAGACCCAGTACTTC.

This clonotype turned up a few times. The chain employs TRBV15 and TRBJ1-1; unclear D gene. The CDR3 length is 16 residues. Trimming pared 2 bases from V and 3 bases from J, leaving 16 bases between. Per germline, CDR1 LNHNV and CDR2 YYDKDF (reference sequence). The CDR3 coding sequence is TGTGCCACCAGCAGATTCCACTCGGATCGCCACACTGAAGCTTTCTTT. Its translation is CATSRFHSDRHTEAFF.

This clonotype was detected once. The chain combines TRBV7-6 with TRBJ2-3, with 10 bases aligning to TRBD2. Trimming cost V 2 bases and J 4 bases; bases outside gene matches: 6. This CDR3 comprises 16 residues. Germline V gene data show CDR1 as SGHVS and CDR2 as FNYEAQ. CDR3 coding DNA: TGTGCCAGCAGCTTACAGAGCGGGGGGGCGGCAGATACGCAGTATTTT. It translates to CASSLQSGGAADTQYF.

The V call is TRBV30, the J call TRBJ2-7; D possibly corresponds to TRBD1 (6 bases). Trimming took 5 bases from V and 2 from J, leaving 16 bases between them. This CDR3 is built from 14 residues. Germline CDR1 is GTSNPN and CDR2 is SVGIG (reference sequence). The CDR3 reads CAWAGDGEPYEQYF. CDR3 bases: TGTGCCTGGGCAGGGGACGGAGAACCCTACGAGCAGTACTTC.

There are a few counts of this clonotype. V usage is TRBV4-1 and J usage is TRBJ1-4; D is ambiguous. This CDR3 is 14 amino acids long. Trimming removed 2 bases at V and 8 bases at J, with 12 bases between. Per the germline V gene, CDR1 is MGHRA and CDR2 is YSYEKL. In DNA, the CDR3 is TGCGCCAGCAGCCAAAGGGCAGGCGGGGAAAAACTGTTTTTT. It codes for CASSQRAGGEKLFF.

The genes are TRBV14 and TRBJ2-3, with D possibly being TRBD2 (5 bases). Trimming took off 1 base at V and 9 bases at J, with 17 bases between the two ends. The CDR3 loop spans 15 amino acids. Germline V gene sequence: CDR1 SGHDN, CDR2 FVKESK. CDR3 in amino acids: CASSQVGSGGYTQYF. Here the CDR3 DNA reads TGTGCCAGCAGCCAAGTGGGATCCGGAGGCTACACGCAGTATTTT.

The V and J genes are TRBV28 and TRBJ2-7; 7 bases align to TRBD2. From germline, CDR1 is MDHEN and CDR2 SYDVKM. The CDR3 consists of 14 residues. Trimming took 8 bases from V and 3 from J; bases not matched to a gene: 10. This CDR3 reads CASRGTNRFYEQYV. CDR3 nucleotides: TGTGCCAGCCGTGGGACTAACAGGTTCTACGAGCAGTACGTC.

V usage is TRBV12-3 or TRBV12-4 and J usage is TRBJ2-7, with TRBD2 identical over 7 bases. The junction had 1 base not matched to a gene; V was cut back by 3 bases and J by 5 bases. The CDR3 extends over 12 amino acids. In DNA, the CDR3 is TGTGCCAGCAGTTTGGGAGGGCACGAGCAGTACTTC. Protein sequence: CASSLGGHEQYF.

This clonotype was seen a handful of times. This chain links TRBV7-9 with TRBJ1-1, with 9 bases aligning to TRBD1. After removal of 4 bases from V and 1 base from J, the junction contained 4 bases not matched to a gene. The germline V gene encodes CDR1 SEHNR and CDR2 FQNEAQ (reference sequence). This CDR3 is built from 15 residues. The CDR3: CASSSGTGPNTEAFF. CDR3 coding DNA: TGTGCCAGCAGCTCTGGGACAGGGCCGAACACTGAAGCTTTCTTT.

V usage is TRBV5-1 and J usage is TRBJ2-3; 7 bases map to TRBD2. The V segment lost 2 bases and the J segment 0 bases; nucleotides outside the gene matches: 6. This CDR3 comprises 16 residues. Per germline, CDR1 SGHRS and CDR2 YFSETQ. CDR3 in DNA: TGCGCCAGCAGCTTAAGCGGGGTTACTAGCACAGATACGCAGTATTTT. This codes for CASSLSGVTSTDTQYF.

This clonotype was detected only a few times. The chain recombines TRBV5-1 with TRBJ1-6; 7 bases line up with TRBD1. V lost 3 bases, J lost 2 bases, and 2 bases stayed unmatched. This CDR3 is 15 amino acids long. Germline V lookup: CDR1 SGHRS, CDR2 YFSETQ. CDR3 loop: CASSYDRAYNSPLHF. The CDR3 DNA is TGCGCCAGCAGCTATGACAGGGCCTATAATTCACCCCTCCACTTT.